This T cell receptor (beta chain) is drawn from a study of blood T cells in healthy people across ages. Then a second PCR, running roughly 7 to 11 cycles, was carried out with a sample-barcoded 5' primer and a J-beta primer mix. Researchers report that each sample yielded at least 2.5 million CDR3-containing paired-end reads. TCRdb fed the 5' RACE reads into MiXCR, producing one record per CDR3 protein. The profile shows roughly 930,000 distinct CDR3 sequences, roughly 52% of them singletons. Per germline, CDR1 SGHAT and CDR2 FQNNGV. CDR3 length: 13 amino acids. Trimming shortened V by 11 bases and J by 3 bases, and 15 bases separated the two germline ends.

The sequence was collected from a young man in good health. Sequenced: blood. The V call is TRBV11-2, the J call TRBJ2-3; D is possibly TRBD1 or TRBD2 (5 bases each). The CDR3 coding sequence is TGTGCCGGGACGGCGGCCCGAACAGATACGCAGTATTTT. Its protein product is CAGTAARTDTQYF.